This TCR beta chain was profiled in a study of blood T cell repertoires in COVID-19. As for the study in general: PBMCs, B-cell-depleted T cells, or T cells provided the cDNA or gDNA that made up the material.

One Seattle source followed patients from active infection through their disease course. With V trimmed by 3 bases and J by 0 bases, 6 bases remained unmatched. The CDR3 covers 18 residues. Looked up from germline, CDR1 is SGDLS and CDR2 is YYNGEE. In the original processing: Amplification of reference gene primers was used by the study to estimate nucleated cell counts. Sequencing was performed with immunoSEQ multiplex PCR; in TCRdb, only in-frame clones are kept and a portion is missing. The DNA was the basis for D and trimming; V, J and clone size are from that table. The profile shows a few hundred thousand clones, 86% of them singletons.

The specimen was peripheral blood. The TCR originated in a woman in her sixties with COVID-19, enrolled during active disease. This chain connects TRBV9 to TRBJ2-1; 13 bases agree with TRBD2. The CDR3 DNA follows: TGTGCCAGCAGCGCAAAGACTAGCGGGGGGAACTCCTACAATGAGCAGTTCTTC. Amino acid sequence: CASSAKTSGGNSYNEQFF.